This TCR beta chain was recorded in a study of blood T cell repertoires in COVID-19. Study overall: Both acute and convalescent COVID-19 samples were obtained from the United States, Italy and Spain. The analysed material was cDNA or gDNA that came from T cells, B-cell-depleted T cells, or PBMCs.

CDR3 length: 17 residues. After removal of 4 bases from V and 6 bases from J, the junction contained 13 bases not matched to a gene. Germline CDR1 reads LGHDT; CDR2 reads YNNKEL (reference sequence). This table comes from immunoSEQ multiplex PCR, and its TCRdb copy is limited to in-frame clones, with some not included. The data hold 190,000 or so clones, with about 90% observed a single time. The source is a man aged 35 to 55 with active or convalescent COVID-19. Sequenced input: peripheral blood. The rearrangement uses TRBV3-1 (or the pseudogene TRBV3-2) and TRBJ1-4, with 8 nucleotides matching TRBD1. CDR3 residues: CASSPLGQGTRDEKLFF. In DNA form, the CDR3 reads TGTGCCAGCAGCCCCCTCGGACAGGGAACGAGGGATGAAAAACTGTTTTTT.